A selection of T cell receptor beta chains follows, all from one sample in a study of shared clonotypes between healthy human individuals. Method: immunoSEQ multiplex PCR; TCRdb's copy keeps in-frame clones and lacks some. The sample has roughly 2,000,000 clones, around 95% seen once. The specimen sequenced was naive CD8+ T cells from PBMCs. The receptors shown here come from a man between 18 and 29 years old in good health. Some clones in this sample may be carry-over from other donors' samples. The CDR3 runs from the conserved cysteine through the conserved F or W. Size tells how often a clone was seen (once, few, many) or the class of an expanded clone, and some rows leave it out.

>-|TRBJ2-1|TRBV6-1
CASSEKTVGLLSSYNEQFF
>-|TRBJ2-1|TRBV7-9
CASSASGLVREQFF
>-|TRBJ2-2|TRBV15
CATSNTGELFF
>-|TRBJ1-1|TRBV25-1
CASSAGGSLNTEAFF
>-|TRBJ2-5|TRBV7-2
CASRLLGGETQYF
>-|TRBJ2-7|TRBV27
CASSFGRTAYEQYF
>-|TRBJ2-1|TRBV7-9
CASSFSPSGSNEQFF
>-|TRBJ2-7|TRBV29-1
CSVDSGQASHEQYF
>few|TRBJ2-7|TRBV5-1
CASSTDDRVYEQYF
>-|TRBJ2-7|TRBV10-3
CAIREWDREQYF
>-|TRBJ2-1|TRBV7-3
CASSPLVGGISNEQFF
>-|TRBJ2-2|TRBV27
CASSPSPGGPGELFF
>once|TRBJ2-1|TRBV4-1
CASSQVSSGGVDEQFF
>-|TRBJ1-3|TRBV4-1
CASSQDPYLTGFNTIYF
>-|TRBJ2-2|TRBV9
CASSGWTGPNTGELFF
>-|TRBJ1-3|TRBV9
CASSVEGSSGNTIYF
>-|TRBJ2-5|TRBV9
CASSVVPSGKQETQYF
>-|TRBJ1-4|TRBV4-1
CASRGPDEKLFF
>-|TRBJ2-7|TRBV5-5
CASSVWRESDEQYF
>-|TRBJ2-1|TRBV2
CASSDPLDEQFF
>-|TRBJ2-3|TRBV10-3
CAISEAIDYRDTQYF
>-|TRBJ2-7|TRBV27
CASSLSRAGIHYEQYF
>-|TRBJ2-7|TRBV15
CATSGLADFGEQYF
>once|TRBJ2-5|TRBV7-9
CASSSAENQETQYF
>-|TRBJ1-5|TRBV28
CASRFRGYNQPQHF
>-|TRBJ2-3|TRBV5-1
CASSLEMTGSLPDTQYF
>-|TRBJ2-1|TRBV29-1
CSGRISYEQFF
>-|TRBJ2-1|TRBV7-9
CASSSAGITYNEQFF
>few|TRBJ2-2|TRBV7-6
CASSSSSGSSPGELFF
>once|TRBJ2-2|TRBV9
CASSGGGLGEELFF
>-|TRBJ2-1|TRBV7-6
CASSTSGIYNEQFF
>-|TRBJ2-5|TRBV5-6
CASSLVSAQETQYF
>-|TRBJ2-4|TRBV19
CASSIDRGAKNIQYF
>-|TRBJ1-2|TRBV11-2
CASSPGPDGYTF
>-|TRBJ2-4|TRBV28
CASSLQPRPLAGAKNIQYF
>-|TRBJ2-5|TRBV28
CASSQKPGYRETQYF
>-|TRBJ2-7|TRBV10-1
CASHYRQSSYEQYF
>-|TRBJ2-7|TRBV6-1
CASSEERQVPGEQYF
>-|TRBJ1-5|TRBV6-6
CASSPGRTGAQPQHF
>-|TRBJ1-5|TRBV18
CASSQAGGFEASNQPQHF
>-|TRBJ1-1|TRBV15
CATSSRGTNTEAFF
>once|TRBJ2-7|TRBV29-1
CSVSGVAGESFYEQYF
>-|TRBJ2-7|TRBV2
CASGGLSSYEQYF
>-|TRBJ2-1|TRBV7-6
CASGLAGSGEQFF
>-|TRBJ1-3|TRBV10-3
CAISESTGAGNTIYF
>-|TRBJ2-2|TRBV6-1
CASSEWVGVGTGELFF
>-|TRBJ2-7|TRBV19
CASSINGTGSSYEQYF
>-|TRBJ2-2|TRBV7-9
CASSLWPGELFF
>-|TRBJ1-2|TRBV5-6
CASTLGTVYGYTF
>-|TRBJ2-7|TRBV15
CATSSRWAAPGQSSEQYF
>once|TRBJ1-2|TRBV7-9
CASSLADRGLGYTF
>-|TRBJ2-7|TRBV9
CASSPRFAGEKNEQYF
>-|TRBJ2-7|TRBV11-2
CASSLGTVKYEQYF
>once|TRBJ2-5|TRBV11-2
CASSLYDRAGKETQYF
>-|TRBJ2-7|TRBV6-5
CASSYSAQSYEQYF